Below, one T cell receptor (beta chain) is given with its context. Antigen specificity is unknown. Germline V gene data show CDR1 as LGHNT and CDR2 as FRNRAP. CDR3 length: 13 residues. V lost 5 bases and J lost 10; bases outside the gene matches: 8. This sample was taken from a study of graft-versus-host responses after intestinal transplantation. Study findings and constraints: Analysis identified GvH clones in recipient marrow, with some appearing first in ileum or blood.

The table came from immunoSEQ multiplex PCR; TCRdb's copy has only in-frame clones and leaves some out. Among approximately 90,000 clones listed, 82% were seen once. The sequencing here drew on unstimulated CD4+ T cells sorted from spleen or lymph node cells, taken before intestinal transplant. This sequence joins TRBV12-5 and TRBJ2-1, with 7 nucleotides matching TRBD1. The sequence was collected from a human donor who received an intestinal transplant. The CDR3 coding sequence is TGTGCTAGTGGTCCCGGACAGGTCGGGGAGCAGTTCTTC. Translation: CASGPGQVGEQFF. The entire variable domain, with the rest obtained from reference TRBV12-5 and TRBJ2-1, is as follows: DARVTQTPRHKVTEMGQEVTMRCQPILGHNTVFWYRQTMMQGLELLAYFRNRAPLDDSGMPKDRFSAEMPDATLATLKIQPSEPRDSAVYFCASGPGQVGEQFFGPGTRLTVL.